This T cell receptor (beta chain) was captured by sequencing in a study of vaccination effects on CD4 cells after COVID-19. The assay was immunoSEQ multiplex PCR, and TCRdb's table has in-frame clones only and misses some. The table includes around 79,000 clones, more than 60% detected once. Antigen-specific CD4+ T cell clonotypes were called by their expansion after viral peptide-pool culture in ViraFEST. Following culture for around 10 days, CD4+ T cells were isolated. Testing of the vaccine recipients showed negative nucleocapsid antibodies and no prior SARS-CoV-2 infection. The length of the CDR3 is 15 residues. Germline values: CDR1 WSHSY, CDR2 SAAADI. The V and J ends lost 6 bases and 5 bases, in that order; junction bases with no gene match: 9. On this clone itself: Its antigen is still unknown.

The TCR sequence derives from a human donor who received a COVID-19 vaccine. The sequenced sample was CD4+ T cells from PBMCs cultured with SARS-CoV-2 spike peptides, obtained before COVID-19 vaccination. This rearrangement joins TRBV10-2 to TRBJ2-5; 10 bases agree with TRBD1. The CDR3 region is CASRGTGAAIETQYF. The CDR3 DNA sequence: TGCGCCAGCAGGGGGACAGGGGCCGCCATCGAGACCCAGTACTTC.